Following are 27 T cell receptor beta chains from one sample sequenced in a study of blood T cell repertoires in COVID-19. Data came from immunoSEQ multiplex PCR; TCRdb stores just in-frame clones and leaves some out. Of about 210,000 clones detected, 84% appear once; the ten largest clones hold roughly 10%. The material sequenced was peripheral blood. The receptors derive from a woman aged 80 or older with COVID-19, enrolled during active disease.

The chain carries TRBV18 and TRBJ2-1; 7 nucleotides line up with TRBD1. V was pared by 6 bases and J by 5 bases, with 7 bases of the junction left unmatched. Germline V gene data show CDR1 as KGHSH and CDR2 as LQKENI. There are 14 residues in the CDR3. CDR3 residues: CASSGRDRDNEQFF. The DNA for the CDR3 is TGTGCCAGCTCGGGACGGGACAGAGACAATGAGCAGTTCTTC.

The J gene is TRBJ1-1, the V gene TRBV28; tentative D call: TRBD1 (5 bases). Trimming shortened V by 7 bases and J by 10 bases, and 16 bases separated the two germline ends. CDR3 length: 12 residues. Germline CDR1 is MDHEN and CDR2 is SYDVKM. The CDR3 DNA is TGTGCCAGCACCCTGGTGGGGGGGGGAGCTTTCTTT. Translation gives CASTLVGGGAFF.

The chain couples TRBV10-3 to TRBJ2-6; 8 positions match TRBD1. V was clipped by 6 bases and J by 2 bases; unmatched bases: 12. CDR3 length equals 18 residues. Germline CDR1 and CDR2: ENHRY and SYGVKD. Written as DNA, the CDR3 is TGTGCCATCAGAATGACAGGGGATTCGACTGCTGGGGCCAACGTCCTGACTTTC. Translated: CAIRMTGDSTAGANVLTF.

This rearrangement joins TRBV9 to TRBJ1-1, with TRBD1 as a possible D gene (5 bases). V was shortened by 4 bases and J by 6 bases, with 22 bases between the two germline ends. CDR1 and CDR2 (germline): SGDLS, YYNGEE. The CDR3 runs 16 residues. CDR3 nucleotide sequence: TGTGCCAGCAGCCAATGGCCGAACCCGGGAGGGGCTGAAGCTTTCTTT. It translates to CASSQWPNPGGAEAFF.

V gene TRBV24-1 combines with J gene TRBJ2-3; D ambiguous. The CDR3 has 12 amino acids. Germline assignment: CDR1 KGHDR and CDR2 SFDVKD. The ends were cut back, 4 bases at V and 7 bases at J, with 8 bases in the middle. CDR3 loop: CATSDASHTQYF. DNA for the CDR3: TGTGCCACCAGTGACGCTAGTCATACGCAGTATTTT.

CDR3 DNA: TGTGCCAGCAGCTTAATGGACCTGCGGAGGGGTTCTGGAAACACCATATATTTT. Translated, it gives CASSLMDLRRGSGNTIYF. The chain links TRBV7-9 to TRBJ1-3; TRBD1 is a possible D gene (5 bases). Trimming took off 2 bases at V and 1 base at J, with 18 bases between the two ends. The CDR3 consists of 18 residues. The germline V gene encodes CDR1 SEHNR and CDR2 FQNEAQ (reference sequence).

This chain connects TRBV24-1 to TRBJ2-5; 7 bases are a match to TRBD2. There are 15 residues in the CDR3. With V trimmed by 3 bases and J by 2 bases, 5 bases remained unmatched. The V gene's germline CDR1 is KGHDR and CDR2 SFDVKD. CDR3 DNA sequence: TGTGCCACCAGTGATGGGCTAGCGGTACAAGAGACCCAGTACTTC. It yields the protein CATSDGLAVQETQYF.

The gene calls are TRBV6-2 or TRBV6-3 and TRBJ1-1; D is unresolved. From germline, CDR1 is MNHEY and CDR2 SVGEGT. The CDR3 runs to 13 residues. V lost 2 bases and J lost 1, with 5 bases in between. CDR3 sequence (DNA): TGTGCCAGCAGTTACGGAGGGAACACTGAAGCTTTCTTT. It is translated as CASSYGGNTEAFF.

The chain uses TRBV11-2 and TRBJ2-3; 10 positions match TRBD1. The CDR3 runs 15 residues. V lost 7 bases to trimming and J lost 3 bases; unmatched junction nucleotides: 7. CDR1 and CDR2 from the germline V gene are SGHAT and FQNNGV. The DNA for the CDR3 is TGTGCCAGCACGCCCCGGGACAGGGGAACAGATACGCAGTATTTT. This sequence encodes CASTPRDRGTDTQYF.

V is TRBV7-6 and J is TRBJ1-5; D might be TRBD1 (6 bases). The CDR3 loop spans 13 amino acids. Germline values: CDR1 SGHVS, CDR2 FNYEAQ. Between the trimmed V and J ends, which lost 5 bases and 8 bases, there was a span of 13 bases. The CDR3 sequence: CASSADQGKPQHF. The DNA of the CDR3 is TGTGCCAGCAGCGCGGACCAGGGGAAGCCCCAGCATTTT.

The chain joins TRBV12-3 or TRBV12-4 to TRBJ2-3; TRBD1 is a possible D gene (5 bases). V was shortened by 4 bases and J by 6 bases, with 8 bases between the two germline ends. The CDR3 consists of 12 residues. The CDR3 protein is CASSSYRDTQYF. CDR3 in DNA: TGTGCCAGCAGTTCCTACAGGGATACGCAGTATTTT.

The V and J genes are TRBV19 and TRBJ2-7; TRBD2 agrees at 9 bases. With 6 bases clipped from V and 3 bases from J, the junction kept 9 bases outside the gene matches. The CDR3 is 15 amino acids. From germline, CDR1 is LNHDA and CDR2 SQIVND (reference sequence). The CDR3 region has the DNA TGTGCCAGTAGGGCCAGCGGGGGGCCTAACTACGAGCAGTACTTC. This translates into CASRASGGPNYEQYF.

J is TRBJ1-5 and V is TRBV6-5, with D maybe TRBD1 (5 bases). CDR3 size: 14 residues. The germline CDR1 and CDR2 sequences are MNHEY and SVGAGI. The V gene lost 3 bases and the J gene lost 3 bases, with 9 bases spanning the gap. The CDR3 protein is CASSYSDTNQPQHF. Here the CDR3 DNA reads TGTGCCAGCAGTTATTCGGACACCAATCAGCCCCAGCATTTT.

The V and J genes are TRBV28 and TRBJ2-2, with D possibly TRBD1 on 6 matching bases. Germline values: CDR1 MDHEN, CDR2 SYDVKM. The ends were cut back, 3 bases at V and 3 bases at J, with 14 bases in the middle. The CDR3 is 16 residues long. Here the CDR3 DNA reads TGTGCCAGCAGTTTTCCAGGGGCGCGAGACACCGGGGAGCTGTTTTTT. Translating gives CASSFPGARDTGELFF.

The DNA of the CDR3 is TGTGCCAGCAGTTTACGGGGCCAAGAGACCCAGTACTTC. Amino acids: CASSLRGQETQYF. The V call is TRBV27, the J call TRBJ2-5; D may be TRBD2 (5 bases). The CDR3 runs 13 residues. V dropped 2 bases and J dropped 1 base, with 5 bases sitting between them. Germline V gene lookup returns CDR1 MNHEY and CDR2 SMNVEV (reference sequence).

The CDR3 DNA is TGTGCCAGCAGTTTAGCAGGGATTAATGGCTACACCTTC. Protein: CASSLAGINGYTF. The gene calls are TRBV28 and TRBJ1-2, with D tentatively TRBD1 (5 bases). Trimming stripped 2 bases from V and 6 bases from J, with 10 bases between. Germline V gene data show CDR1 as MDHEN and CDR2 as SYDVKM. The CDR3 loop spans 13 amino acids.

V is TRBV3-1 (or the pseudogene TRBV3-2) and J is TRBJ1-6, with TRBD1 matching over 9 bases. Germline CDR1 LGHDT, CDR2 YNNKEL (reference sequence). The CDR3 is made up of 15 amino acids. With 0 bases clipped from V and 7 bases from J, the junction kept 1 base outside the gene matches. The CDR3 region is CASSQEGTGNSPLHF. As DNA, the CDR3 is TGTGCCAGCAGCCAAGAAGGGACAGGGAATTCACCCCTCCACTTT.

This chain links TRBV4-2 with TRBJ1-4; D ambiguous. The CDR3 totals 13 residues. Per germline, CDR1 LGHNA and CDR2 YNFKEQ. The V and J ends lost 0 bases and 5 bases respectively, with 4 bases between them. This chain's CDR3 is CASSQDVNEKLFF. The CDR3 coding sequence is TGTGCCAGCAGCCAAGACGTAAATGAAAAACTGTTTTTT.

In this sample, this clone turned up once. The CDR3 DNA follows: TGTGCCAGCAGCGTACAGGTGGGGCCGGGACTCGCGAACACCGGGGAGCTGTTTTTT. This gives the protein CASSVQVGPGLANTGELFF. The chain carries TRBV9 and TRBJ2-2, with a tentative D call TRBD2 (6 bases). The CDR3 is made up of 19 amino acids. Germline loops: CDR1 SGDLS, CDR2 YYNGEE. V lost 1 base to trimming and J lost 0 bases, with 19 bases between them.

This chain joins TRBV6-5 and TRBJ1-4; 9 nucleotides line up with TRBD1. In germline, CDR1 is MNHEY, CDR2 SVGAGI. This CDR3 has 15 residues. V was clipped by 6 bases and J by 2 bases; unmatched bases: 4. CDR3 sequence (DNA): TGTGCCAGCAGAGACAGGGGGGGGACTAATGAAAAACTGTTTTTT. It encodes CASRDRGGTNEKLFF.

This clone came up once. J is TRBJ1-4 and V is TRBV4-1; D may be TRBD1 (6 bases). The V gene lost 4 bases and the J gene lost 0 bases, with 12 bases spanning the gap. Germline CDR1 is MGHRA and CDR2 is YSYEKL. The length of the CDR3 is 16 residues. The CDR3 here is CASSPTGSSTNEKLFF. The CDR3 DNA follows: TGCGCCAGCAGCCCGACAGGATCCTCAACTAATGAAAAACTGTTTTTT.

The chain recombines TRBV18 with TRBJ1-2; D may be TRBD1 (5 bases). The CDR3 covers 15 residues. Trimming shortened V by 11 bases and J by 6 bases, and 25 bases separated the two germline ends. Germline values: CDR1 KGHSH, CDR2 LQKENI. The chain's CDR3 is CASGVGVSQGNGYTF. The CDR3 nucleotides read TGTGCCTCGGGCGTTGGGGTTTCGCAGGGAAATGGCTACACCTTC.

The rearrangement joins TRBV19 to TRBJ1-1; D remains ambiguous. Deletions cut 4 bases from V and 9 bases from J, with 15 bases between. Germline lookup yields CDR1 LNHDA and CDR2 SQIVND (reference sequence). This CDR3 contains 13 residues. CDR3 residues: CASSKIPAGQAFF. In DNA, the CDR3 is TGTGCCAGTAGTAAAATTCCGGCAGGTCAAGCTTTCTTT.

The gene calls are TRBV2 and TRBJ2-7, with TRBD1 as a possible D gene (5 bases). Trimming removed 2 bases from V and 5 bases from J, with 10 bases in between. Germline CDR1 reads SNHLY; CDR2 reads FYNNEI. CDR3 size: 13 residues. The CDR3 DNA follows: TGTGCCAGCAGTGAACAAGGGGTCAACGAGCAGTACGTC. Its translation is CASSEQGVNEQYV.

A word on this clone: Other nucleotide sequences from this sample produce the same CDR3. The V and J genes are TRBV5-4 and TRBJ2-5, with a possible D match to TRBD2 (5 bases). Trimming removed 1 base from V and 4 bases from J, with 8 bases in between. Per the germline V gene, CDR1 is SGHNT and CDR2 is YYREEE (reference sequence). The CDR3 spans 13 residues. The CDR3 DNA follows: TGTGCCAGCAGCTTGAGAGGGTTAGAGACCCAGTACTTC. Amino acids: CASSLRGLETQYF.

The J gene is TRBJ2-7, the V gene TRBV7-9; D gene uncertain. Germline-derived CDR1 and CDR2 are SEHNR and FQNEAQ (reference sequence). This CDR3 is 13 amino acids long. V was trimmed by 2 bases and J by 2 bases, leaving 7 bases between them. CDR3 in amino acids: CASSLSNPYEQYF. The DNA for the CDR3 is TGTGCCAGCAGCTTAAGCAATCCCTACGAGCAGTACTTC. Complete variable domain (other parts from reference TRBV7-9 and TRBJ2-7): DTGVSQNPRHKITKRGQNVTFRCDPISEHNRLYWYRQTLGQGPEFLTYFQNEAQLEKSRLLSDRFSAERPKGSFSTLEIQRTEQGDSAMYLCASSLSNPYEQYFGPGTRLTVT.

The V gene is TRBV2, the J gene TRBJ2-5, with 7 positions matching TRBD1. V dropped 7 bases and J dropped 9; count of bases not matched to a gene: 14. Germline V CDR1 and CDR2: SNHLY, FYNNEI. CDR3 size: 14 residues. The DNA for the CDR3 is TGTGCCAGCAAATGGACAGGACCGATGGTGTCCCAGTACTTC. It codes for CASKWTGPMVSQYF.